This T cell receptor (beta chain) was recorded in a study of PD-1 blockade in classical Hodgkin lymphoma. Across the study: Intravenous delivery of nivolumab at 3 mg/kg to patients occurred every 2 weeks.

The study, taken as a whole, reports: The study reported lower baseline TCR diversity in newly diagnosed patients than in healthy donors. Patients who began taking nivolumab under 1 year after ASCT were left out. Reasons behind the repertoire differences stay unclear, perhaps disease activity or earlier therapy.

Details on this clone: Antigen unknown.

All trial patients relapsed after autologous stem cell transplantation. Some clones are missing from TCRdb's copy, which holds only in-frame ones; the method was immunoSEQ multiplex PCR. In the table there are approximately 52,000 clones, 73% of which are singletons. The germline gives CDR1 WNHNN, CDR2 SYGVQD (reference sequence). Trimming left V 2 bases short and J 7 bases short, with 6 bases between. CDR3 length: 11 amino acids. The clonotype originates from a human donor with classical Hodgkin lymphoma. The chain recombines TRBV10-1 with TRBJ2-7, with D uncertain. The specimen was peripheral blood mononuclear cells (PBMCs), collected before the second cycle of nivolumab. CDR3 bases: TGCGCCAGCAGTGAGGGCCGGGAGCAGTACTTC. Translation: CASSEGREQYF.